A single sample gave rise to the 8 T cell receptor beta chains below, sequenced in a study of blood T cell repertoires in COVID-19. The protocol was immunoSEQ multiplex PCR, while the TCRdb copy is restricted to in-frame clones and leaves out a portion. This table holds about 190,000 clones, roughly 73% found once. The sample taken for sequencing was peripheral blood. The receptors shown here come from a woman aged 80 or over with active or convalescent COVID-19.

V gene TRBV5-5 combines with J gene TRBJ1-2; 8 bases are shared with TRBD1. Germline CDR1 is SGHKS and CDR2 is YYEKEE (reference sequence). After removal of 6 bases from V and 4 bases from J, the junction contained 5 bases not matched to a gene. The CDR3 is made up of 13 amino acids. The CDR3 loop is CASTSGQGYGYTF. In DNA, the CDR3 is TGTGCCAGCACCAGCGGACAGGGCTATGGCTACACCTTC.

The J gene is TRBJ1-6, the V gene TRBV6-5; 9 positions agree with TRBD1. Germline CDR1 is MNHEY and CDR2 is SVGAGI. The CDR3 runs 15 residues. V was pared by 0 bases and J by 7 bases, with 1 base of the junction left unmatched. The CDR3 loop reads CASSYSGQGNSPLHF. CDR3 in DNA: TGTGCCAGCAGTTACTCCGGACAGGGGAATTCACCCCTCCACTTT.

The chain recombines TRBV5-1 with TRBJ2-3, with D tentatively TRBD1 (5 bases). Germline V gene lookup returns CDR1 SGHRS and CDR2 YFSETQ. Trimming left V 4 bases short and J 0 bases short, with 12 bases between. The CDR3 has 15 amino acids. The CDR3 loop reads CASSEGVYSTDTQYF. In DNA, the CDR3 is TGCGCCAGCAGCGAAGGGGTCTATAGCACAGATACGCAGTATTTT.

CDR3 nucleotides: TGTGCCAGCAGCCAAGTCATTGTGAGCAACACAGATACGCAGTATTTT. It specifies CASSQVIVSNTDTQYF. The V gene is TRBV4-2, the J gene TRBJ2-3; the D is unclear. The CDR3 consists of 16 residues. In germline, CDR1 is LGHNA, CDR2 YNFKEQ. Trimming took off 1 base at V and 2 bases at J, with 13 bases between the two ends.

This chain connects TRBV28 to TRBJ2-5; tentative D call: TRBD1 (6 bases). The V gene lost 3 bases and the J gene lost 4 bases, with 15 bases spanning the gap. This CDR3 is 15 amino acids long. CDR1 and CDR2 from the germline V gene are MDHEN and SYDVKM. CDR3 sequence: CASSFVGALRETQYF. The CDR3 coding sequence is TGTGCCAGCAGTTTTGTGGGGGCTTTGAGAGAGACCCAGTACTTC.

This chain uses TRBV7-2 with TRBJ2-1; maybe TRBD1 (5 bases). The germline CDR1 and CDR2 sequences are SGHTA and FQGNSA. This CDR3 comprises 14 residues. V dropped 0 bases and J dropped 11 bases, with 14 bases sitting between them. CDR3 amino acids: CASSLAETRTKQFF. The CDR3 region has the DNA TGTGCCAGCAGCTTAGCAGAGACTCGGACAAAGCAGTTCTTC.

The rearrangement joins TRBV29-1 to TRBJ2-1; no clear D. Germline V gene lookup returns CDR1 SQVTM and CDR2 ANQGSEA. Trimming took off 2 bases at V and 10 bases at J, with 9 bases between the two ends. The CDR3 length is 11 residues. Written as DNA, the CDR3 is TGCAGCGTTGAATTTCCCCCGGAGCAGTTCTTC. Translation: CSVEFPPEQFF.

CDR3 protein: CASSAGRRYGYTF. The CDR3 DNA reads TGTGCCAGCAGCGCCGGAAGGAGATATGGCTACACCTTC. The V call is TRBV9, the J call TRBJ1-2; no firm D call. The CDR3 length is 13 residues. CDR1 is SGDLS and CDR2 is YYNGEE in the germline V gene. V was pared by 3 bases and J by 5 bases, with 11 bases between.